The 14 T cell receptor beta chains in this list originate from one sample, sequenced in a study of human T cells and chemical hapten exposure. Each CDR3 protein is one row after TCRdb ran MiXCR on the RACE reads. Counted here are some 180,000 distinct CDR3 sequences, around 23% occurring once; the ten biggest clones make up roughly 2.3%. As for time point: patch test 3, about 24 weeks after DPC sensitization. Treatment denoted: therapeutic diphenylcyclopropenone sensitization with weekly scalp DPC. The sequenced sample was whole blood, obtained in connection with sensitization to the hapten diphenylcyclopropenone (DPC). The receptors were sampled from a woman aged 40 to 50 with alopecia areata. Some clones in this sample may be carry-over from other donors' samples.

In its sample, this clonotype was seen a few times. This chain connects TRBV27 to TRBJ2-5, with 12 nucleotides matching TRBD2. V dropped 5 bases and J dropped 5; count of bases not matched to a gene: 15. The germline gives CDR1 MNHEY, CDR2 SMNVEV (reference sequence). The CDR3 has 18 amino acids. The CDR3 DNA follows: TGTGCCAGCAGTCCAGTCCCCCCCCTAGCGGGAGGGGGGGAGACCCAGTACTTC. It translates to CASSPVPPLAGGGETQYF.

This clonotype showed up many times. The chain employs TRBV5-6 and TRBJ1-1, with TRBD1 matching 8 bases. V gave up 2 bases and J gave up 7 bases; unmatched junction bases: 4. This CDR3 contains 13 residues. Looked up from germline, CDR1 is SGHDT and CDR2 is YYEEEE. CDR3 in amino acids: CASSLQGVYEAFF. CDR3 bases: TGTGCCAGCAGCTTACAGGGGGTTTATGAAGCTTTCTTT.

The chain carries TRBV7-3 and TRBJ2-7; 12 bases are shared with TRBD2. Germline values: CDR1 SGHTA, CDR2 FQGTGA. After removal of 0 bases from V and 7 bases from J, the junction contained 7 bases not matched to a gene. This CDR3 contains 16 residues. CDR3 DNA sequence: TGTGCCAGCAGCTTAACCCTAGCGGGAGGGCCGGGTGAGCAGTACTTC. Amino acids: CASSLTLAGGPGEQYF.

The J gene is TRBJ1-6, the V gene TRBV20-1, with D possibly matching TRBD1 (5 bases). The CDR3 totals 16 residues. V lost 2 bases to trimming and J lost 5 bases, with 16 bases between them. The germline gives CDR1 DFQATT, CDR2 SNEGSKA (reference sequence). The CDR3 region has the DNA TGCAGTGCTAGAACACCGACAGCTTCTAATAATTCACCCCTCCACTTT. It codes for CSARTPTASNNSPLHF.

V usage is TRBV29-1 and J usage is TRBJ2-5, with 7 bases that match TRBD2. This CDR3 contains 14 residues. Germline V gives CDR1 SQVTM, CDR2 ANQGSEA. The J segment lost 1 base and the V segment lost 7 bases, leaving 9 bases of the junction unmatched. DNA of the CDR3: TGCAGCGCCCCGGTCGGGGGGAGCCAAGAGACCCAGTACTTC. Protein product: CSAPVGGSQETQYF.

This clonotype occurred a few times. This chain connects TRBV7-3 to TRBJ2-2; 7 nucleotides line up with TRBD2. The CDR3 loop spans 12 amino acids. V shed 5 bases and J 6 bases; nucleotides not matched to a gene: 0. Germline CDR1 is SGHTA and CDR2 is FQGTGA. CDR3: CASSGGAGELFF. The DNA for the CDR3 is TGTGCCAGCAGCGGGGGGGCCGGGGAGCTGTTTTTT.

This clonotype came up a few times. The V gene is TRBV5-1, the J gene TRBJ1-6; TRBD1 matches at 9 bases. V shed 4 bases, J shed 7 bases, and the junction held 9 bases outside the gene matches. Germline V gives CDR1 SGHRS, CDR2 YFSETQ. CDR3 length equals 16 residues. The CDR3 protein is CASSSPGQGRNSPLHF. The CDR3 DNA is TGCGCCAGCAGCAGCCCGGGACAGGGACGGAATTCACCCCTCCACTTT. Full variable domain (rest looked up from reference TRBV5-1 and TRBJ1-6): KAGVTQTPRYLIKTRGQQVTLSCSPISGHRSVSWYQQTPGQGLQFLFEYFSETQRNKGNFPGRFSGRQFSNSRSEMNVSTLELGDSALYLCASSSPGQGRNSPLHFGNGTRLTVT.

This clonotype came up a few times. Written as DNA, the CDR3 is TGTGCCAGCAGCTTAGGACATAGCCCCTACAATGAGCAGTTCTTC. It encodes CASSLGHSPYNEQFF. The chain carries TRBV7-2 and TRBJ2-1; D remains unclear. The CDR3 extends over 15 amino acids. The ends were cut back, 1 base at V and 2 bases at J, with 9 bases in the middle. Germline loops: CDR1 SGHTA, CDR2 FQGNSA. Using reference TRBV7-2 and TRBJ2-1 for the parts outside the CDR3, the full variable domain is GAGVSQSPSNKVTEKGKDVELRCDPISGHTALYWYRQSLGQGLEFLIYFQGNSAPDKSGLPSDRFSAERTGGSVSTLTIQRTQQEDSAVYLCASSLGHSPYNEQFFGPGTRLTVL.

This clonotype has a handful of counts. The chain combines TRBV19 with TRBJ2-7, with a weak D call TRBD2 (5 bases). Per germline, CDR1 LNHDA and CDR2 SQIVND (reference sequence). The ends were cut back, 10 bases at V and 10 bases at J, with 17 bases in the middle. The CDR3 contains 11 residues. The CDR3 sequence is CATSDRRNQYF. The CDR3 DNA follows: TGTGCCACCTCGGATAGGAGGAACCAGTACTTC.

In this sample, this clonotype turned up a few times. The chain is built from TRBV6-5 and TRBJ2-6; D might be TRBD1 or TRBD2, each matching 5 bases. With 5 bases removed from V and 2 bases from J, the gap between germline ends came to 10 bases. This CDR3 has 15 amino acids. CDR1 is MNHEY and CDR2 is SVGAGI in the germline V gene. CDR3 in DNA: TGTGCCAGCAGTAATCAGGGAGCTGGGGCCAACGTCCTGACTTTC. It codes for CASSNQGAGANVLTF.

The chain recombines TRBV7-2 with TRBJ2-5, with 8 bases fitting TRBD2. The germline gives CDR1 SGHTA, CDR2 FQGNSA. The CDR3 is 16 amino acids. The junction had 10 bases not matched to a gene; V was cut back by 3 bases and J by 4 bases. The CDR3 reads CASSLGLGEVGETQYF. The DNA of the CDR3 is TGTGCCAGCAGCTTGGGACTAGGGGAAGTTGGAGAGACCCAGTACTTC.

The chain combines TRBV20-1 with TRBJ2-1; 14 bases match TRBD2. Looked up from germline, CDR1 is DFQATT and CDR2 is SNEGSKA (reference sequence). CDR3 size: 16 residues. The V segment lost 6 bases and the J segment 7 bases; nucleotides outside the gene matches: 11. The CDR3, as DNA: TGCAGTGCCGCCGCGACTAGCGGGAGGGCCTGGAATGAGCAGTTCTTC. Amino acids: CSAAATSGRAWNEQFF.

This clonotype has just a few counts. The chain carries TRBV6-5 and TRBJ1-5; D gene unclear. Germline V gene data show CDR1 as MNHEY and CDR2 as SVGAGI. V was clipped by 5 bases and J by 0 bases, with 8 bases between them. The CDR3 extends over 14 amino acids. CDR3 residues: CASSTDPSNQPQHF. CDR3 nucleotide sequence: TGTGCCAGCAGTACGGATCCTAGCAATCAGCCCCAGCATTTT.

The chain combines TRBV2 with TRBJ2-1; weak D call: TRBD1 (5 bases). This CDR3 has 14 amino acids. Trimming left V 5 bases short and J 6 bases short, with 14 bases between. Germline V gene data show CDR1 as SNHLY and CDR2 as FYNNEI. The CDR3 DNA reads as TGTGCCAGCAGTTCAACAGCAGGGTCCAATGAGCAGTTCTTC. It yields the protein CASSSTAGSNEQFF. The full variable domain, rest sourced from reference TRBV2 and TRBJ2-1, is EPEVTQTPSHQVTQMGQEVILRCVPISNHLYFYWYRQILGQKVEFLVSFYNNEISEKSEIFDDQFSVERPDGSNFTLKIRSTKLEDSAMYFCASSSTAGSNEQFFGPGTRLTVL.